Below, 8 T cell receptor beta chains from the same sample are listed, as sequenced in a study of OX40 agonist ivuxolimab in advanced cancers. The method was immunoSEQ multiplex PCR; TCRdb's version includes in-frame clones alone and lacks a portion of them. The table records tens of thousands of clones, 80% to 90% of them present only once. The input for sequencing was CD4+ or CD8+ T cells sorted from blood, taken in a trial of the OX40 agonist ivuxolimab. The receptor set was obtained from an adult with an advanced solid tumor such as melanoma, head and neck, liver or kidney cancer.

This clone was recorded only once. V is TRBV5-1 and J is TRBJ2-1; 7 nucleotides align to TRBD1. Losses at the gene ends were 5 bases for V and 5 bases for J; bases not matched to a gene: 7. This CDR3 spans 14 amino acids. Germline V gene data show CDR1 as SGHRS and CDR2 as YFSETQ. The CDR3 bases are TGCGCCAGCAGACCCGGGACAGCCAACAATGAGCAGTTCTTC. Its translation is CASRPGTANNEQFF.

This clone was seen more than once but under ten times. This same CDR3 is encoded by further DNA sequences in the sample. The rearrangement uses TRBV5-5 and TRBJ1-5; D may be TRBD1 (5 bases). The CDR3 consists of 14 residues. Germline CDR1 is SGHKS and CDR2 is YYEKEE (reference sequence). Trimming shortened V by 1 base and J by 7 bases, and 12 bases separated the two germline ends. The DNA for the CDR3 is TGTGCCAGCAGCTTGAGTCAGGGCGGCCAGCCCCAGCATTTT. Translating it yields CASSLSQGGQPQHF.

The chain carries TRBV5-1 and TRBJ1-1; no definite D call. Germline loops: CDR1 SGHRS, CDR2 YFSETQ. Deletions cut 2 bases from V and 4 bases from J, with 9 bases between. The CDR3 loop spans 13 amino acids. The CDR3 sequence: CASSFHAGTEAFF. Here the CDR3 DNA reads TGCGCCAGCAGCTTTCATGCGGGCACTGAAGCTTTCTTT.

This sequence joins TRBV5-1 and TRBJ2-1, with D possibly matching TRBD1 (5 bases). The CDR3 runs 12 residues. Looked up from germline, CDR1 is SGHRS and CDR2 is YFSETQ. V lost 0 bases and J lost 7, with 5 bases in between. The DNA for the CDR3 is TGCGCCAGCAGCTTGGGGACAAATGAGCAGTTCTTC. It specifies CASSLGTNEQFF.

This chain links TRBV19 with TRBJ1-1, with D hard to call. The V gene lost 4 bases and the J gene lost 8 bases, with 8 bases spanning the gap. CDR1 and CDR2 (germline): LNHDA, SQIVND (reference sequence). The CDR3 consists of 11 residues. CDR3 loop: CASSTLGEAFF. CDR3 sequence (DNA): TGTGCCAGTAGTACGTTAGGCGAAGCTTTCTTT.

V and J are TRBV30 and TRBJ2-7; TRBD2 agrees at 12 bases. The CDR3 extends over 12 amino acids. The V gene's germline CDR1 is GTSNPN and CDR2 SVGIG (reference sequence). Trimming took 4 bases from V and 7 from J; bases not matched to a gene: 2. This chain's CDR3 is CAWKGLAGEQYF. As DNA, the CDR3 is TGTGCCTGGAAGGGACTAGCGGGTGAGCAGTACTTC. The full variable domain, its missing parts supplied by reference TRBV30 and TRBJ2-7, is SQTIHQWPATLVQPVGSPLSLECTVEGTSNPNLYWYRQAAGRGLQLLFYSVGIGQISSEVPQNLSASRPQDRQFILSSKKLLLSDSGFYLCAWKGLAGEQYFGPGTRLTVT.

The rearrangement joins TRBV18 to TRBJ2-7, with D perhaps TRBD2 (7 bases). CDR1 is KGHSH and CDR2 is LQKENI in the germline V gene. The V gene lost 8 bases and the J gene lost 0 bases, with 14 bases spanning the gap. The CDR3 contains 14 residues. CDR3 loop: CASRGAASSYEQYF. In DNA, the CDR3 is TGTGCCAGCCGGGGGGCTGCGAGCTCCTACGAGCAGTACTTC.

V is TRBV6-6 and J is TRBJ1-6; perhaps TRBD1 as D (6 bases). The CDR3 loop spans 14 amino acids. Germline CDR1 reads MNHNY; CDR2 reads SVGAGI (reference sequence). The V and J ends lost 7 bases and 4 bases respectively, with 11 bases between them. The CDR3: CASIVGQYNSPLHF. CDR3 in DNA: TGTGCCAGCATCGTCGGACAGTATAATTCACCCCTCCACTTT.